The present T cell receptor (beta chain) was sequenced within a study of T cell responses to AZD1222 COVID-19 vaccine. The protocol was immunoSEQ multiplex PCR, while the TCRdb copy is restricted to in-frame clones and leaves out a portion. The data show some 140,000 clones, with 89% seen just once and approximately 9.8% held by the top ten. This CDR3 has 15 amino acids. V lost 1 base and J 6 bases, leaving 15 bases between the germline ends. The V gene's germline CDR1 is LNHDA and CDR2 SQIVND (reference sequence). This TCR was recovered from an adult who received the AZD1222 COVID-19 vaccine. The V call is TRBV19, the J call TRBJ1-2; a possible D gene is TRBD1 (5 bases). The material was peripheral blood, obtained 28 days after the second AZD1222 dose. The CDR3 bases are TGTGCCAGTAGTATAGTGGGGGATCCCGCCCATGGCTACACCTTC. It specifies CASSIVGDPAHGYTF.